Shown below are 27 T cell receptor beta chains from a single sample sequenced in a study of regulatory T cells in long-lasting Graves disease. The time point is: persistent/refractory GD, antithyroid drugs over 5 years with positive TRAb. Preparation of the TCR library used RNA extracted from PBMCs. CDR3 regions were amplified by Arm-PCR using iRepertoire HTBI primers to build TCR beta libraries. A single record per CDR3 protein comes from TCRdb applying MiXCR to the multiplex PCR reads. The sample yields 400,000 to 500,000 distinct CDR3 sequences, 21% seen once. The sequences come from peripheral blood mononuclear cells (PBMCs), collected when the disease was refractory, from a patient treated with antithyroid drugs. The source is a female donor with Graves disease.

This clonotype came up many times. J is TRBJ1-2 and V is TRBV30; D not resolved. Trimming stripped 5 bases from V and 2 bases from J, with 6 bases between. The CDR3 extends over 11 amino acids. CDR1 is GTSNPN, CDR2 SVGIG, per germline (reference sequence). The CDR3 here is CAWGRNYGYTF. In nucleotides, the CDR3 is TGTGCCTGGGGCCGGAACTATGGCTACACCTTC.

This clonotype was found many times. This rearrangement joins TRBV28 to TRBJ2-7; tentative D call: TRBD1 (6 bases). Trimming removed 6 bases from V and 1 base from J, with 22 bases in between. Germline CDR1 and CDR2: MDHEN and SYDVKM. This CDR3 spans 17 amino acids. This CDR3 reads CASSYPPRGHSSYEQYF. The CDR3 DNA is TGTGCCAGCAGCTACCCCCCCAGGGGACATTCGTCCTACGAGCAGTACTTC.

This rearrangement joins TRBV5-1 to TRBJ2-2, with a weak D call TRBD2 (6 bases). CDR3 length: 15 residues. V was cut by 4 bases and J by 5 bases, with 15 bases left in between. CDR1 is SGHRS, CDR2 YFSETQ, per germline. The chain's CDR3 is CASSPEGVRTGELFF. The CDR3 DNA reads as TGCGCCAGCAGCCCGGAGGGAGTACGGACCGGGGAGCTGTTTTTT.

This clonotype was seen repeatedly, ten times or more. The CDR3: CASSQGPYEQYF. In DNA, the CDR3 is TGTGCCAGCAGCCAGGGACCCTACGAGCAGTACTTC. This sequence joins TRBV3-1 and TRBJ2-7; perhaps D is TRBD1 or TRBD2 (5 bases each). CDR3 size: 12 residues. The germline gives CDR1 LGHDT, CDR2 YNNKEL (reference sequence). The ends were cut back, 3 bases at V and 2 bases at J, with 5 bases in the middle.

This clonotype turned up a few times. V and J are TRBV29-1 and TRBJ2-7; no clear D. The CDR3 runs 13 residues. Germline assignment: CDR1 SQVTM and CDR2 ANQGSEA. V was pared by 2 bases and J by 1 base, with 9 bases between. The CDR3 loop is CSVELPVSYEQYF. As DNA, the CDR3 is TGCAGCGTTGAATTGCCAGTTTCCTACGAGCAGTACTTC.

There are a few counts of this clonotype. CDR3 sequence reads: CASSHRAASAGELFF. The CDR3 DNA reads as TGCGCCAGCAGCCACCGGGCCGCTAGTGCCGGGGAGCTGTTTTTT. J is TRBJ2-2 and V is TRBV4-1, with unresolved D. Germline values: CDR1 MGHRA, CDR2 YSYEKL. The CDR3 consists of 15 residues. With 3 bases removed from V and 6 bases from J, the gap between germline ends came to 14 bases.

The table lists this clonotype with many counts. The V gene is TRBV15, the J gene TRBJ2-5; D possibly uses TRBD1 or TRBD2 (5 bases each). The CDR3 has 14 residues. Per germline, CDR1 LNHNV and CDR2 YYDKDF (reference sequence). The germline V and J ends were trimmed by 7 bases and 0 bases, with 12 bases remaining between them. The CDR3 loop is CATITGTNQETQYF. CDR3 coding DNA: TGTGCCACCATCACCGGGACGAACCAAGAGACCCAGTACTTC.

In this sample, this clonotype turned up many times. V and J are TRBV28 and TRBJ1-3; D not resolved. This CDR3 region has 14 residues. Looked up from germline, CDR1 is MDHEN and CDR2 is SYDVKM. The V gene lost 5 bases and the J gene lost 2 bases, with 10 bases spanning the gap. CDR3: CASSRLGPGNTIYF. CDR3 bases: TGTGCCAGCAGTCGACTGGGCCCTGGAAACACCATATATTTT.

The table lists this clonotype with many counts. The chain recombines TRBV6-2 or TRBV6-3 with TRBJ1-1; D might be TRBD1 (5 bases). In germline, CDR1 is MNHEY, CDR2 SVGEGT. The CDR3 extends over 11 amino acids. The V and J ends lost 2 bases and 11 bases respectively, with 9 bases between them. Here the CDR3 reads CASSYRGRAFF. Here the CDR3 DNA reads TGTGCCAGCAGTTACAGGGGTCGGGCTTTCTTT.

A note on this clonotype: The CDR3 carries no conserved terminal phenylalanine or tryptophan, so it likely arises from a read error. The chain has TRBV30 and TRBJ1-2, with D unclear. The V gene's germline CDR1 is GTSNPN and CDR2 SVGIG (reference sequence). With 2 bases removed from V and 8 bases from J, the gap between germline ends came to 9 bases. There are 11 residues in the CDR3. The CDR3 loop reads CAWSPLPGYTL. The CDR3 DNA reads as TGTGCCTGGAGTCCCTTACCGGGCTACACCCTC.

This clonotype was detected only a few times. The J gene is TRBJ2-7, the V gene TRBV14; perhaps TRBD2 as D (6 bases). The CDR3 runs 13 residues. Germline-derived CDR1 and CDR2 are SGHDN and FVKESK. The V gene lost 1 base and the J gene lost 6 bases, with 10 bases spanning the gap. Here the CDR3 reads CASSQVAGLEQYF. CDR3 in DNA: TGTGCCAGCAGCCAAGTGGCGGGACTCGAGCAGTACTTC.

This clonotype showed up many times. The chain combines TRBV20-1 with TRBJ2-5; 10 bases fit TRBD2. The germline gives CDR1 DFQATT, CDR2 SNEGSKA (reference sequence). Trimming at V came to 2 bases and at J to 5 bases, leaving 14 bases not matched to a gene. This CDR3 comprises 17 residues. Here the CDR3 reads CSARLPGLASLRETQYF. Written as DNA, the CDR3 is TGCAGTGCTAGATTGCCGGGACTAGCGTCCCTTCGGGAGACCCAGTACTTC.

The CDR3 loop is CSARDIISNQPQHF. The CDR3, as DNA: TGCAGTGCTAGAGATATAATTAGCAATCAGCCCCAGCATTTT. J is TRBJ1-5 and V is TRBV20-1; D ambiguous. Per germline, CDR1 DFQATT and CDR2 SNEGSKA (reference sequence). This CDR3 has 14 residues. With 0 bases removed from V and 0 bases from J, the gap between germline ends came to 6 bases.

The chain has TRBV28 and TRBJ1-4; 10 bases are a match to TRBD1. This CDR3 is 14 amino acids long. After removal of 11 bases from V and 7 bases from J, the junction contained 10 bases not matched to a gene. Germline V lookup: CDR1 MDHEN, CDR2 SYDVKM. The CDR3 sequence: CAATPGQGFEKLFF. Here the CDR3 DNA reads TGTGCCGCTACCCCGGGACAGGGGTTTGAAAAACTGTTTTTT.

This clonotype was recorded a few times. The rearrangement links TRBV27 to TRBJ2-2; D is undetermined. Trimming cost V 3 bases and J 3 bases, with 8 bases left between them. The CDR3 spans 14 residues. Germline CDR1 reads MNHEY; CDR2 reads SMNVEV (reference sequence). This CDR3 is CASSLDWDTGELFF. The DNA for the CDR3 is TGTGCCAGCAGTTTGGATTGGGACACCGGGGAGCTGTTTTTT.

The table lists this clonotype with a few counts. This chain uses TRBV6-5 with TRBJ2-7; TRBD2 agrees at 8 bases. Germline CDR1 is MNHEY and CDR2 is SVGAGI. The CDR3 contains 15 residues. Trimming at V came to 4 bases and at J to 3 bases, leaving 8 bases not matched to a gene. CDR3 in DNA: TGTGCCAGCAGTTCCGTCGGACTAGCCCGCTACGAGCAGTACTTC. As protein: CASSSVGLARYEQYF.

This clonotype was counted a few times. A junction boundary mismatches the germline segment, possibly from a read error. The chain is built from TRBV5-1 and TRBJ2-2; D possibly corresponds to TRBD2 (5 bases). The CDR3 consists of 13 residues. Germline lookup yields CDR1 SGHRS and CDR2 YFSETQ. The CDR3 DNA sequence: TGCGCCAGCATGTTTCAAAACACCGGGGAGCTTTTTTTT. This encodes CASMFQNTGELFF.

In its sample, this clonotype was seen many times. This chain links TRBV3-1 with TRBJ2-7, with 8 bases fitting TRBD2. The V and J ends lost 3 bases and 6 bases, in that order; junction bases with no gene match: 10. The CDR3 sequence is 15 residues long. CDR1 is LGHDT, CDR2 YNNKEL, per germline (reference sequence). As DNA, the CDR3 is TGTGCCAGCAGCCAGAGACTAGCGCAAGGTCGCGAGCAGTACTTC. This codes for CASSQRLAQGREQYF.

The rearrangement links TRBV7-9 to TRBJ2-3; 8 nucleotides align to TRBD2. Germline trimming cut 6 bases from V and 7 bases from J; bases unmatched to any gene: 15. Germline CDR1 is SEHNR and CDR2 is FQNEAQ (reference sequence). This CDR3 contains 16 residues. This CDR3 reads CASSVKRERGKHTQYF. CDR3 sequence (DNA): TGTGCCAGCAGTGTTAAGCGGGAGAGAGGGAAGCATACGCAGTATTTT.

This chain links TRBV27 with TRBJ2-7; 10 bases are a match to TRBD1. The CDR3 is 15 residues long. Unmatched junction bases numbered 9, after V lost 5 bases and J lost 5 bases. Per germline, CDR1 MNHEY and CDR2 SMNVEV (reference sequence). CDR3 sequence: CASSPVGQGVHEQYF. CDR3 DNA sequence: TGTGCCAGCAGTCCCGTAGGACAGGGGGTCCACGAGCAGTACTTC.

In its sample, this clonotype was seen a few times. The gene calls are TRBV20-1 and TRBJ1-2; D is possibly TRBD1 (5 bases). The germline V and J ends were trimmed by 6 bases and 0 bases, with 11 bases remaining between them. Germline CDR1 is DFQATT and CDR2 is SNEGSKA (reference sequence). CDR3 length equals 13 residues. The DNA for the CDR3 is TGCAGTGCCTTAGACAGCTCTAACTATGGCTACACCTTC. Translation: CSALDSSNYGYTF.

This chain joins TRBV28 and TRBJ2-7; D not certain. The CDR3 covers 14 residues. V lost 3 bases to trimming and J lost 0 bases, with 9 bases between them. Per germline, CDR1 MDHEN and CDR2 SYDVKM. The chain's CDR3 is CASSFGLFSYEQYF. CDR3 sequence (DNA): TGTGCCAGCAGTTTTGGGCTGTTCTCCTACGAGCAGTACTTC.

On this clonotype itself: This may be a read error: a much more frequent sequence differs by one nucleotide. CDR3 residues: CASSPQDNANTGELVF. The CDR3 bases are TGTGCCAGCAGTCCCCAAGACAATGCGAACACCGGGGAGCTGGTTTTT. The chain links TRBV11-3 to TRBJ2-2; TRBD2 is a possible D gene (5 bases). The CDR3 extends over 16 amino acids. Germline assignment: CDR1 SGHNT and CDR2 YENEEA. Using reference TRBV11-3 and TRBJ2-2 for the parts outside the CDR3, the full variable domain is EAGVVQSPRYKIIEKKQPVAFWCNPISGHNTLYWYLQNLGQGPELLIRYENEEAVDDSQLPKDRFSAERLKGVDSTLKIQPAELGDSAVYLCASSPQDNANTGELVFGEGSRLTVL.

This clonotype came up a few times. The V call is TRBV7-2, the J call TRBJ2-7, with 7 bases lining up with TRBD2. Looked up from germline, CDR1 is SGHTA and CDR2 is FQGNSA. The CDR3 covers 14 residues. The V and J ends lost 1 base and 5 bases, in that order; junction bases with no gene match: 5. The CDR3 region is CASSLGRTSNEQYF. The CDR3 coding sequence is TGTGCCAGCAGCTTAGGAAGGACTAGTAACGAGCAGTACTTC. The variable domain in full, with the rest retrieved from reference TRBV7-2 and TRBJ2-7, is GAGVSQSPSNKVTEKGKDVELRCDPISGHTALYWYRQSLGQGLEFLIYFQGNSAPDKSGLPSDRFSAERTGGSVSTLTIQRTQQEDSAVYLCASSLGRTSNEQYFGPGTRLTVT.

This clonotype was seen only once. Given the absence of the conserved phenylalanine or tryptophan at the CDR3 end, a read error is likely. The chain carries TRBV20-1 and TRBJ1-1; no clear D. The ends were cut back, 2 bases at V and 4 bases at J, with 14 bases in the middle. CDR3 length equals 14 residues. CDR1 and CDR2 from the germline V gene are DFQATT and SNEGSKA (reference sequence). The CDR3 DNA sequence: TGCAGTGCTAGATTGACGAGGTTGGTCACTGAAGCTTTCTCT. Protein sequence: CSARLTRLVTEAFS.

This clonotype was counted many times. The chain couples TRBV28 to TRBJ1-5, with TRBD1 as a possible D gene (5 bases). CDR3 size: 15 residues. V was clipped by 2 bases and J by 9 bases, with 17 bases between them. CDR1 and CDR2 (germline): MDHEN, SYDVKM. The CDR3 DNA reads TGTGCCAGCAGTTTACAAGGGACCGAACTACGGCCCCAGCATTTT. As protein: CASSLQGTELRPQHF.

In this sample, this clonotype turned up a few times. The chain uses TRBV7-3 and TRBJ1-1; TRBD1 is a possible D gene (5 bases). The CDR3 sequence is 14 residues long. From germline, CDR1 is SGHTA and CDR2 FQGTGA. Deletions cut 2 bases from V and 11 bases from J, with 18 bases between. The CDR3 nucleotides are TGTGCCAGCAGCTTAGTGGGGGGGACCTACTGGGCTTTCTTT. Its translation: CASSLVGGTYWAFF.